The T cell receptor (beta chain) described here comes from a study of CD8+ T cells in alopecia areata. Trimming removed 8 bases at V and 2 bases at J, with 14 bases between. The length of the CDR3 is 14 residues. Germline V lookup: CDR1 LGHNT, CDR2 FRNRAP. On this clone itself: Its antigen is unidentified.

Study-wide findings and caveats: TCR sharing across patients was less clear than in mice, possibly HLA-related. Higher clonality and more expanded CD8+ clones appeared in lesional than normal scalp.

It was cDNA, reverse transcribed from extracted RNA, that served as the sequencing template. The protocol was immunoSEQ multiplex PCR, while the TCRdb copy is restricted to in-frame clones and leaves out a portion. The sample consists of roughly 250,000 clones, 60% of them appearing once. Treatment described: oral pan-JAK inhibitor, 5-10 mg twice daily. The input for sequencing was CD4+ T cells sorted from blood, taken at week 52, from a patient treated with tofacitinib. This sequence was found in a human donor with alopecia areata. This chain joins TRBV12-5 and TRBJ2-3; tentative D call: TRBD2 (5 bases). The CDR3 region has the DNA TGTGCTAGTACTTGGCGGGCCCACACAGATACGCAGTATTTT. Translating gives CASTWRAHTDTQYF. The full variable domain, its missing parts supplied by reference TRBV12-5 and TRBJ2-3, is DARVTQTPRHKVTEMGQEVTMRCQPILGHNTVFWYRQTMMQGLELLAYFRNRAPLDDSGMPKDRFSAEMPDATLATLKIQPSEPRDSAVYFCASTWRAHTDTQYFGPGTRLTVL.